Here is one T cell receptor (beta chain) with its context. Its antigen is currently unknown. On average, the one heparinised blood draw given by each donor was approximately 100 mL. This entry belongs to a study of beta chain features in type 1 diabetes. Overall study findings and caveats: Insertions at VDJ junctions were less frequent in type 1 diabetes patients. These patients also deleted more nucleotides at the same junctions.

cDNA synthesis used the whole RNA isolate, giving expressed TCRB sequences. Assay: immunoSEQ multiplex PCR; the TCRdb copy retains only in-frame clones and omits some. The table shows 850,000 to 900,000 clones, with roughly 15% occurring only once. Per germline, CDR1 SEHNR and CDR2 FQNEAQ (reference sequence). The CDR3 is made up of 15 amino acids. V was clipped by 4 bases and J by 2 bases, with 11 bases between them. The rearrangement joins TRBV7-9 to TRBJ1-4; D gene unclear. The sequenced sample consisted of naive CD4+ T cells from blood. This TCR was sampled from a woman younger than 30 in good health. The CDR3 here is CASSSLMATNEKLFF. The CDR3 coding sequence is TGTGCCAGCAGCTCCTTAATGGCGACTAATGAAAAACTGTTTTTT.